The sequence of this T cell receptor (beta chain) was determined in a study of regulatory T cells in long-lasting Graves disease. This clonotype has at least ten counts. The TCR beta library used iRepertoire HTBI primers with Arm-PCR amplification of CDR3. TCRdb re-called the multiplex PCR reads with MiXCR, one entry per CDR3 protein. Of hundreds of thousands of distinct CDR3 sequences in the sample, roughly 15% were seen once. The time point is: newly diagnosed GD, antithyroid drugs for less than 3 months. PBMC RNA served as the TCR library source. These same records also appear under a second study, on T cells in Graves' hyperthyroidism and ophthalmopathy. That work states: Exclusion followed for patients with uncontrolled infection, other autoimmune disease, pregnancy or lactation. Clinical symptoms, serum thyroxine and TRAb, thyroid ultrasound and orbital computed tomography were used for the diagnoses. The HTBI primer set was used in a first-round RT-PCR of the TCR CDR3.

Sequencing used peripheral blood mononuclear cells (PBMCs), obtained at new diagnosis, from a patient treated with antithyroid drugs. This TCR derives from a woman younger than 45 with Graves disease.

CDR3 in amino acids: CASKRGDTEAFF. CDR3 nucleotides: TGCGCCAGCAAGAGGGGAGACACTGAAGCTTTCTTT. This chain links TRBV5-1 with TRBJ1-1; TRBD1 is a possible D gene (5 bases). The length of the CDR3 is 12 residues. Between the trimmed V and J ends, which lost 6 bases and 3 bases, there was a span of 9 bases. The germline V gene has CDR1 SGHRS and CDR2 YFSETQ.